What follows describes a single T cell receptor (beta chain). Its antigen is unidentified. This sample was included in a study of T cells in Graves' hyperthyroidism and ophthalmopathy. General study results and limits: A model of 13 V-J features distinguished ophthalmopathy from stable hyperthyroidism. Clonotypes that were expanded in thyroid above 0.001 mostly appeared in blood too.

RNA transcripts served as the template for amplifying TCR beta CDR3 regions. When the TCR CDR3 underwent first-round RT-PCR, the HTBI primer set was used. TCRdb re-called the multiplex PCR reads with MiXCR, one entry per CDR3 protein. This repertoire shows over 400,000 distinct CDR3 sequences, 22% found once; its top ten account for around 54%. The V and J ends lost 4 bases and 0 bases respectively, with 7 bases between them. Germline loops: CDR1 MNHGY, CDR2 SVAAGI. CDR3 length: 14 residues. The source of the PBMCs was 8.5 to 10 ml of fresh peripheral blood. The sample was blood. The clonotype originates from a woman between 65 and 79 years old with Graves' ophthalmopathy. The chain links TRBV6-9 to TRBJ1-3, with unresolved D. CDR3 sequence (DNA): TGTGCCAGCAGTTTGGACTTCTCTGGAAACACCATATATTTT. Translation: CASSLDFSGNTIYF.